This T cell receptor beta chain comes out of a study of blood T cell repertoires in COVID-19 (dated by TCRdb to 2020 to 2021). Some background on the complete study: The collaborator samples originated in the United States, Italy and Spain and spanned the acute and convalescent phases of COVID-19. The material from the prospective study consisted of cDNA or gDNA derived from T cells, B-cell-depleted T cells, or PBMCs. Subjects who had been exposed to COVID-19, were actively infected with it, or had recovered from it provided the deeply sampled blood TCRbeta repertoires that made up the dataset. The repertoires were made available in a free public database intended to serve as a resource for research on the immune response to SARS-CoV-2. Samples came from the ongoing ImmuneRACE study (first 160 participants) plus 1,254 subjects from 6 global collaborators. Sample metadata almost always included a de-identified subject ID, COVID-19 status, age in years and sex. Where HLA class I and class II types were available, the types were taken from metadata supplied by the sample provider, not from assay-based typing. Broad study findings and their caveats: The amount of clinical and demographic metadata varied by source and participant and was provided uncurated.

The collaborating institutions used their own protocols to collect whole blood in K2EDTA tubes. For TCRbeta analysis, collaborator samples were shipped as frozen whole blood, as isolated PBMCs, or as DNA extracted from either sample type. V loses 2 bases of germline sequence and J loses 3 bases, and the interval between the two ends is 10 bases. From cysteine to phenylalanine, the CDR3 is 15 amino acids long. This entry keeps only the CDR3 DNA: 45 bases, framed from base 1. Taken from the germline V gene, the CDR1 and CDR2 loops are MNHEY and SVGAGI. On this clone: Its antigen has not been determined. No much larger clone is present one base from it, and per-base qualities are unavailable.

TCRbeta CDR3 regions were amplified from genomic DNA by means of the immunoSEQ Assay, a bias-controlled multiplex PCR. In the authors' own workflow: Nucleated cell counts per sample were estimated from amplification of reference gene primers within the assay. To quantify the absolute abundance of each unique TCRbeta CDR3 rearrangement, sequence reads were collapsed and filtered. For each sample, productive Simpson clonality was calculated by taking the square root of Simpson's diversity index across productive rearrangements. Drawn from immuneACCESS, this table holds only the in-frame rearrangements with V and J called that TCRdb kept. Clones are partly lost; checked studies trace under half to an unresolved V gene and leave the rest unexplained. The V and J calls and the clone size are those of that table, but D and trimming were determined from the DNA. The sample table holds under 300,000 clones, of which around 84% were seen once. The top ten hold roughly 3.4% of the sample.

The sample consisted of peripheral blood. The chain is assembled from TRBV6-5 and TRBJ1-4; TRBD1 is a possible D gene, resting on 5 matching bases. This TCR was recovered from a woman aged 18 to 35 with acute or convalescent COVID-19. In nucleotide form, the sequence is TGTGCCAGCAGTTACACCTTAGGGGCTAATGAAAAACTGTTTTTT. This is translated as CASSYTLGANEKLFF.